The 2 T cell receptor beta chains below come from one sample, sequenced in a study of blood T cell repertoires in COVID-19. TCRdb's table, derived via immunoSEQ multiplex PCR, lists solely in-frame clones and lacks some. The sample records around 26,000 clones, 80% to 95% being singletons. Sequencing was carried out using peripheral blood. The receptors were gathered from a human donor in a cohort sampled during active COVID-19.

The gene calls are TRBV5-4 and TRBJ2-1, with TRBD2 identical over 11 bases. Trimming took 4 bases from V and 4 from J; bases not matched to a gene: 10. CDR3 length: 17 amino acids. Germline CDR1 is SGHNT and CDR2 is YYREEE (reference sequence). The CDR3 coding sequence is TGTGCCAGCAGCCCGAGGCCTGGGACTAGCGGATACAATGAGCAGTTCTTC. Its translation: CASSPRPGTSGYNEQFF.

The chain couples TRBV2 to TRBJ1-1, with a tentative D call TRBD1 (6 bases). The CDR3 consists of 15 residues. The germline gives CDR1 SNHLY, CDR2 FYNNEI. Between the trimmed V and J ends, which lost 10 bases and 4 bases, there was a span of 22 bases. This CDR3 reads CATKTGAQVGTEAFF. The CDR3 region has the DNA TGTGCCACCAAGACAGGAGCTCAGGTAGGCACTGAAGCTTTCTTT.